Shown below are 11 T cell receptor beta chains from a single sample sequenced in a study of cytomegalovirus exposure and HLA in healthy donors. Clones were sequenced by immunoSEQ multiplex PCR, and TCRdb holds only the in-frame ones, with some missing. The sample holds about 57,000 clones; roughly 90% are singletons and the top ten take around 1.3%. The specimen was PBMCs. The receptors were gathered from a woman aged 18-35 years in good health and CMV-seronegative.

The V call is TRBV15, the J call TRBJ2-1; 10 bases agree with TRBD2. Trimming cost V 1 base and J 9 bases; bases outside gene matches: 6. From germline, CDR1 is LNHNV and CDR2 YYDKDF (reference sequence). CDR3 length equals 15 residues. CDR3 loop: CATSRGPSGGVEQFF. Written as DNA, the CDR3 is TGTGCCACCAGCAGAGGGCCTAGCGGGGGAGTTGAGCAGTTCTTC.

The genes are TRBV11-2 and TRBJ2-7, with TRBD2 matching over 9 bases. J lost 6 bases, V lost 3 bases, and 12 bases had no gene match. The CDR3 covers 16 residues. The germline V gene has CDR1 SGHAT and CDR2 FQNNGV. CDR3 in amino acids: CASSFHSGTSFTEQYF. CDR3 DNA sequence: TGTGCCAGCAGCTTTCATTCCGGGACTAGCTTTACCGAGCAGTACTTC.

The chain couples TRBV4-1 to TRBJ2-2; D perhaps matches TRBD2 (6 bases). The CDR3 has 16 amino acids. Germline loops: CDR1 MGHRA, CDR2 YSYEKL. The V end lost 1 base, the J end lost 7 bases, and 16 bases lay between the germline ends. CDR3 residues: CASSQVGRGGSGELFF. Here the CDR3 DNA reads TGCGCCAGCAGCCAAGTTGGAAGGGGAGGAAGCGGGGAGCTGTTTTTT.

The chain employs TRBV7-9 and TRBJ2-5; D possibly corresponds to TRBD1 (6 bases). The germline V gene encodes CDR1 SEHNR and CDR2 FQNEAQ (reference sequence). CDR3 size: 11 residues. V lost 3 bases and J 11 bases, leaving 10 bases between the germline ends. The CDR3 region has the DNA TGTGCCAGCAGCTTCGAGGGGGAGCAGTACTTC. Translation gives CASSFEGEQYF.

A single count supports this clone. The chain has TRBV6-1 and TRBJ2-7, with 9 bases aligning to TRBD1. This CDR3 has 15 residues. Germline V gives CDR1 MNHNS, CDR2 SASEGT. The junction had 11 bases not matched to a gene; V was cut back by 6 bases and J by 5 bases. In DNA, the CDR3 is TGTGCCAGCAGAGGACGGGACAGGGCAGTCAACGAGCAGTACTTC. Translated, it gives CASRGRDRAVNEQYF.

The V and J genes are TRBV7-9 and TRBJ2-1; D possibly corresponds to TRBD1 (6 bases). CDR3 length: 16 amino acids. Germline V CDR1 and CDR2: SEHNR, FQNEAQ (reference sequence). The V end lost 5 bases, the J end lost 1 base, and 15 bases lay between the germline ends. CDR3 nucleotide sequence: TGTGCCAGCAGCCCGGCCCTAGGGGGATCCTACAATGAGCAGTTCTTC. This gives the protein CASSPALGGSYNEQFF.

The CDR3 region is CASSLNRGMDEKLFF. CDR3 nucleotide sequence: TGCGCCAGCAGCTTAAACAGGGGTATGGATGAAAAACTGTTTTTT. The chain is built from TRBV5-1 and TRBJ1-4; TRBD1 matches 7 bases. The germline V gene has CDR1 SGHRS and CDR2 YFSETQ. Trimming at V came to 2 bases and at J to 6 bases, leaving 7 bases not matched to a gene. This CDR3 has 15 residues. The entire variable domain, with the rest obtained from reference TRBV5-1 and TRBJ1-4, is as follows: KAGVTQTPRYLIKTRGQQVTLSCSPISGHRSVSWYQQTPGQGLQFLFEYFSETQRNKGNFPGRFSGRQFSNSRSEMNVSTLELGDSALYLCASSLNRGMDEKLFFGSGTQLSVL.

With regard to this clone: Within the sample, other DNA sequences also encode this same CDR3. The J gene is TRBJ2-1, the V gene TRBV19; 7 bases are shared with TRBD1. Trimming removed 3 bases from V and 0 bases from J; junction bases left unmatched: 2. Germline V lookup: CDR1 LNHDA, CDR2 SQIVND (reference sequence). The CDR3 is 15 amino acids. CDR3 sequence (DNA): TGTGCCAGTAGTATCGCAGGGGGCTCCTACAATGAGCAGTTCTTC. Translation gives CASSIAGGSYNEQFF.

The J gene is TRBJ2-1, the V gene TRBV10-3; TRBD2 matches 8 bases. CDR3 length equals 16 residues. The germline V gene has CDR1 ENHRY and CDR2 SYGVKD. V was clipped by 11 bases and J by 1 base; unmatched bases: 13. DNA of the CDR3: TGTGCCGTTCAACCGGGAGGGGGGAGGTCCTACAATGAGCAGTTCTTC. Residues: CAVQPGGGRSYNEQFF.

V gene TRBV7-7 combines with J gene TRBJ2-3; the match to TRBD2 covers 15 bases. The CDR3 sequence is 21 residues long. CDR1 SSHAT and CDR2 FNYEAQ come from the germline V gene (reference sequence). V was pared by 3 bases and J by 1 base, with 14 bases of the junction left unmatched. Here the CDR3 DNA reads TGTGCCAGCAGCTTTAGGACTAGCGGGGGGGGAATCTTTCGATGCACAGATACGCAGTATTTT. Encoded protein: CASSFRTSGGGIFRCTDTQYF.

The chain recombines TRBV28 with TRBJ1-2, with 10 bases matching TRBD1. Germline V gene data show CDR1 as MDHEN and CDR2 as SYDVKM. The length of the CDR3 is 15 residues. Unmatched junction bases numbered 3, after V lost 2 bases and J lost 3 bases. CDR3 in amino acids: CASSLAGTGDYGYTF. CDR3 coding DNA: TGTGCCAGCAGTTTAGCCGGGACAGGGGACTATGGCTACACCTTC.